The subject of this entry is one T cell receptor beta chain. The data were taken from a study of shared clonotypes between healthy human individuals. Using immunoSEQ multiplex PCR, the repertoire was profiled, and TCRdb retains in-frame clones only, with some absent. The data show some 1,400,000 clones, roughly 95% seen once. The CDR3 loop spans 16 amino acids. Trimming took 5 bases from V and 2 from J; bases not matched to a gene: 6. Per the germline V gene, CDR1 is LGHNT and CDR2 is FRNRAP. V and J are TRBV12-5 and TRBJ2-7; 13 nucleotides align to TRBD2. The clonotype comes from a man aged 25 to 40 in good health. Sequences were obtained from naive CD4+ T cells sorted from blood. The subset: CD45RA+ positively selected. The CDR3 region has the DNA TGTGCTAGTGGTAGAACTAGCGGGAGGGTAACCTACGAGCAGTACTTC. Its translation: CASGRTSGRVTYEQYF.